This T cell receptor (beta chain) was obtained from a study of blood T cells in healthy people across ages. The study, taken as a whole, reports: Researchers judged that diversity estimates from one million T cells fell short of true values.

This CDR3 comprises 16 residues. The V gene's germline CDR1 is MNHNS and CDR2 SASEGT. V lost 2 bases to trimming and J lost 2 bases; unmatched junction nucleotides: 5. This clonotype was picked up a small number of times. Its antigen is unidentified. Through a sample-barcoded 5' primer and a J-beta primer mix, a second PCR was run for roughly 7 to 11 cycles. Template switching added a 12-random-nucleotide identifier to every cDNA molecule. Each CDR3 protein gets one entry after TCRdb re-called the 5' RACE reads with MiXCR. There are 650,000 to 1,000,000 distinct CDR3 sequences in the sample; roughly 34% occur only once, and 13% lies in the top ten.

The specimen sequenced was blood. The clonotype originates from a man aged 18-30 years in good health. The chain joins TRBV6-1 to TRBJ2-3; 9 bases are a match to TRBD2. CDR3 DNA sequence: TGTGCCAGCAGTGAATCTAGCGGGGTCTACACAGATACGCAGTATTTT. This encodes CASSESSGVYTDTQYF.